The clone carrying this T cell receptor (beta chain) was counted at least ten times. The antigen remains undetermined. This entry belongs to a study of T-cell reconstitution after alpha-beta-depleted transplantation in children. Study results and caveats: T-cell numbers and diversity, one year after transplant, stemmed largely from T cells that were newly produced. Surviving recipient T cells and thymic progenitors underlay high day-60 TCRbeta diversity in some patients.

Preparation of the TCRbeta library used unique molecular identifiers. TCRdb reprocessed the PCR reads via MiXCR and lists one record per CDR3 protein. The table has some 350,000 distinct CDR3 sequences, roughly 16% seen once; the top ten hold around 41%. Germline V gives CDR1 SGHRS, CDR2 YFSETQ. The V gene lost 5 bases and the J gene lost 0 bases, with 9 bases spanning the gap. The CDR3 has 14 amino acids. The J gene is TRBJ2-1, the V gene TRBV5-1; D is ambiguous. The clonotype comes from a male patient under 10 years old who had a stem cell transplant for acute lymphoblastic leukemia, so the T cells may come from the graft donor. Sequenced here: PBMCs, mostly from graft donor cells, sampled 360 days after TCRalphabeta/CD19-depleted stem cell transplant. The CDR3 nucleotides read TGCGCCAGCAGGCGGCCGAGCTCCTACAATGAGCAGTTCTTC. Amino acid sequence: CASRRPSSYNEQFF.